Below are 3 T cell receptor beta chains sequenced from a single sample in a study of tumor-infiltrating lymphocytes in oesophageal squamous cell carcinoma. TCRdb analysed the PCR reads with MiXCR anew, one entry per CDR3 protein. Among roughly 18,000 distinct CDR3 sequences listed, 35% to 50% were seen once. The sample taken for sequencing was esophageal tumor tissue. The receptors were sampled from a male donor with esophageal squamous cell carcinoma.

This clonotype was detected ten times or more. The gene calls are TRBV11-1 and TRBJ1-6; 7 bases agree with TRBD1. Trimming took 4 bases from V and 2 from J; bases not matched to a gene: 2. Germline CDR1 is SGHAT and CDR2 is FQDESV (reference sequence). CDR3 size: 15 residues. The CDR3 region is CASSSGQAYNSPLHF. CDR3 DNA: TGTGCCAGCAGCTCCGGACAGGCCTATAATTCACCCCTCCACTTT.

This clonotype has just a few counts. This chain links TRBV2 with TRBJ2-7, with 9 bases that match TRBD1. Trimming cost V 5 bases and J 0 bases; bases outside gene matches: 8. The germline gives CDR1 SNHLY, CDR2 FYNNEI. The CDR3 covers 16 residues. CDR3 sequence (DNA): TGTGCCAGCAGTAAGAACAGGGGGCTGATCTCCTACGAGCAGTACTTC. Translation gives CASSKNRGLISYEQYF.

Note on this clonotype: Being one base from a much bigger clone, this may be a read error. V is TRBV24-1 and J is TRBJ2-1, with D tentatively TRBD1 (6 bases). Germline loops: CDR1 KGHDR, CDR2 SFDVKD. CDR3 length: 14 residues. V gave up 2 bases and J gave up 10 bases, with 14 bases separating them. CDR3 bases: TGTGCCACCAGTGATTCAGACAGGTCCTACGAGCAGTTCTTC. The encoded protein is CATSDSDRSYEQFF.